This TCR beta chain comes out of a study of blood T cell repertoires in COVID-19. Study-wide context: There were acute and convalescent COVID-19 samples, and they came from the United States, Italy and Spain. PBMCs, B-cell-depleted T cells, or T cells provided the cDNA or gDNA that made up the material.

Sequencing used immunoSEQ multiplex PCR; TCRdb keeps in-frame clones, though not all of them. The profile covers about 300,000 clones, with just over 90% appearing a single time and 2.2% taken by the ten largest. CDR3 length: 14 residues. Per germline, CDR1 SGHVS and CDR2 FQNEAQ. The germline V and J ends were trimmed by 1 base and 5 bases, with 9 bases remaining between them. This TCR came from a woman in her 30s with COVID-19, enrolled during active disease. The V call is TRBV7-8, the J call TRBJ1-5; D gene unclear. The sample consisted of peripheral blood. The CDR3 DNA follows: TGTGCCAGCAGCTTAGGACTGGGTTATCAGCCCCAGCATTTT. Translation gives CASSLGLGYQPQHF.